This T cell receptor (beta chain) was identified in a study of neurological immune-mediated disorders (dated by TCRdb to between 2018 and 2021). Background for the entire study: The study compared peripheral blood TCR-beta repertoires of HTLV-I-associated myelopathy (HAM/TSP) patients, multiple sclerosis patients and healthy controls using UMI-based sequencing. Alongside PBMC samples, the set of some 98 TCR-beta libraries contained longitudinal samples, technical triplicates, and paired CD4+ and CD8+ T-cell subsets that had been sorted. Of the roughly 70 subjects in the cohort, around 15 were HAM/TSP patients, about 34 were multiple sclerosis patients, and some 20 were healthy controls.

The germline V gene encodes CDR1 DFQATT and CDR2 SNEGSKA (reference sequence). From cysteine to phenylalanine, the CDR3 is 14 amino acids long. CDR3 DNA is the only sequence kept; it has 42 bases, read in frame from the first base. Trimming removed 6 bases from V and 6 bases from J; the gene matches leave 12 bases unexplained. The healthy controls were volunteers from a blood bank in Maryland, USA. Sorted-subset TCR libraries were prepared from fewer than 1.1 million sorted CD4+ or CD8+ T cells. Peripheral blood was subjected to Ficoll-Hypaque density gradient centrifugation to isolate PBMCs, which were then cryopreserved in liquid nitrogen. The study also sequenced paired sorted CD4+ and CD8+ subsets from healthy controls, HAM/TSP patients and MS patients. This clonotype was seen ten or more times. Its antigen has not been determined. Qualities for individual bases were not recorded, and no much larger clone is one base off.

To synthesize cDNA, template-switch 5'RACE was performed with a primer carrying a 10-nucleotide random unique molecular identifier so that each TCR transcript was tagged. Every sequencing run covered 15-18 subjects and yielded more than 200 million TCR-beta sequences. The RNeasy kit was used for extraction of total RNA. The KAPA Real-time Library Amplification kit was used to amplify TCR-beta VDJ regions with primers for the TCR constant region and the 5'RACE anchor. A first PCR added sample indexes and Illumina adaptors, and a second PCR then raised library yield. After Ampure bead purification, the roughly 650 bp TCR product was size-selected on a 2% E-gel SizeSelection system. Library quality was checked on a Bioanalyzer, concentration was measured with Qubit, and libraries were quantified with the Kapa Library Quantification kit before pooling. Libraries were sequenced paired-end 2 x 150 bp on an Illumina HiSeq 2500. To increase sequence diversity, about 24-32% phiX was spiked into each library pool. From the authors' description of their analysis: The UMI-based MiGEC pipeline processed quality-filtered reads and removed over 90% of raw TCR sequences during error correction. IMGT germline references were used for alignment of VDJ genes, and clonotypes were defined by a unique CDR3 amino acid sequence together with V-J genes. Clonal expansion, Shannon diversity, and CDR3 relatedness (CalcPairwiseDistances, ClusterSamples) were evaluated with VDJtools, and phylogenetic trees were built with CLCbio workbench. A clone was classed as expanded if it had 8 or more unique UMIs, a cutoff based on coefficient-of-variation modelling across technical triplicates. TCRdb passed the public sequencing reads through fastp at Q25 and MiXCR, retaining productive beta sequences. Each entry merges the rows of one CDR3 protein and shows their most common DNA and genes. The V and J calls here are based on TCRdb, not the publication. This sample is represented by about 39,000 distinct CDR3 sequences; 7.2% of them were singletons. The top ten clonotypes cover approximately 5.3% of the sample.

Points the paper makes about the study in general: TCR clonal expansion was greatest in HAM/TSP patients and smallest in MS patients, who ranked below even healthy controls. Across subjects, expanded clones never shared an identical CDR3 amino acid sequence, which suggests that the TCR-beta repertoires in every group were private.

This TCR was recovered from a man in his fifties or sixties in good health. The sequence is built from TRBV20-1 and TRBJ2-5, with TRBD2 identical over 8 junction bases. Input material: CD4+ T cells from blood. The CDR3 protein sequence reads: CSAKGLAGLKTQYF. The DNA sequence reads TGCAGTGCAAAAGGTTTAGCGGGATTAAAGACCCAGTACTTC.